The 32 T cell receptor beta chains listed next were all sequenced from one sample in a study of blood T cells in healthy people across ages. It was with a sample-barcoded 5' primer and a J-beta primer mix that a second PCR of roughly 7 to 12 cycles was run. TCRdb reprocessed the 5' RACE reads with MiXCR, giving one entry per CDR3 protein. The table has about 930,000 distinct CDR3 sequences, approximately 32% seen once; the top ten hold 10%. The same sample was also used in a study of T cells of mothers and their children.

What was sequenced was blood. These receptors were taken from a woman aged 35 to 49 in good health.

There are many counts of this clonotype. The DNA of the CDR3 is TGTGCCAGCAGCTCCCGTGGGGCAAGCTATGGCTACACCTTC. The encoded protein is CASSSRGASYGYTF. The chain uses TRBV5-6 and TRBJ1-2; the D gene is possibly TRBD1 (5 bases). V was pared by 3 bases and J by 4 bases, with 13 bases between. This CDR3 has 14 amino acids. Germline CDR1 is SGHDT and CDR2 is YYEEEE.

This clonotype was recorded a few times. This chain joins TRBV15 and TRBJ1-2, with D possibly TRBD1 on 6 matching bases. The CDR3 has 15 amino acids. V was pared by 1 base and J by 2 bases, with 11 bases between. Germline CDR1 and CDR2: LNHNV and YYDKDF (reference sequence). This CDR3 is CATSRGSQGNYGYTF. The CDR3, as DNA: TGTGCCACCAGCAGAGGGTCCCAGGGGAACTATGGCTACACCTTC.

This clonotype was recorded at least ten times. The chain is built from TRBV5-1 and TRBJ2-1, with D unresolved. CDR1 is SGHRS, CDR2 YFSETQ, per germline. The V end lost 4 bases, the J end lost 0 bases, and 17 bases lay between the germline ends. The CDR3 is made up of 17 amino acids. This chain's CDR3 is CASSLNPPPSSYNEQFF. Here the CDR3 DNA reads TGCGCCAGCAGCCTCAACCCTCCACCGAGCTCCTACAATGAGCAGTTCTTC.

The sample holds a few counts of this clonotype. The J gene is TRBJ2-7, the V gene TRBV28; 9 bases are shared with TRBD1. V was pared by 6 bases and J by 0 bases, with 18 bases of the junction left unmatched. In germline, CDR1 is MDHEN, CDR2 SYDVKM. The CDR3 loop spans 19 amino acids. The CDR3 region has the DNA TGTGCCAGCAGACCAGACGGGACAGGGAATAAGGGGTACTCCTACGAGCAGTACTTC. Amino acids: CASRPDGTGNKGYSYEQYF.

About this clonotype itself: Being one base from a much bigger clone, this may be a read error. This chain joins TRBV12-3 or TRBV12-4 and TRBJ2-1; D not resolved. V lost 6 bases, J lost 5 bases, and 11 bases lay in between. The CDR3 covers 13 residues. CDR3 sequence (DNA): TGTGCCAGCAGGGCCCAACCTAACAATGAGCAGTTCTTC. It encodes CASRAQPNNEQFF.

CDR3 region: CASSQFGGARIQYF. Here the CDR3 DNA reads TGCGCCAGCAGCCAATTCGGCGGGGCTCGCATTCAGTACTTC. The J gene is TRBJ2-7, the V gene TRBV4-1, with D possibly being TRBD2 (6 bases). The J call may be faulty, since TRBJ2-4 better matches the DNA end. This CDR3 region has 14 residues. The V gene's germline CDR1 is MGHRA and CDR2 YSYEKL.

This clonotype was detected ten times or more. The chain employs TRBV2 and TRBJ2-1; 8 nucleotides match TRBD2. The CDR3 has 14 residues. CDR1 is SNHLY, CDR2 FYNNEI, per germline. Trimming cost V 7 bases and J 2 bases; bases outside gene matches: 4. Written as DNA, the CDR3 is TGTGCCAGCATGGAGCGGGGGCCCTACAATGAGCAGTTCTTC. Its translation is CASMERGPYNEQFF.

This chain uses TRBV20-1 with TRBJ2-5; either TRBD1 or TRBD2 may supply D (5 bases each). V shed 6 bases and J shed 11 bases, with 28 bases lying between them. In germline, CDR1 is DFQATT, CDR2 SNEGSKA (reference sequence). CDR3 length equals 15 residues. The chain's CDR3 is CSAPNSGTGYNEQYF. The DNA for the CDR3 is TGCAGTGCCCCTAACTCCGGGACGGGTTACAATGAGCAGTACTTC.

The V gene is TRBV12-3 or TRBV12-4, the J gene TRBJ2-2; D is unclear. The length of the CDR3 is 13 residues. The V gene lost 8 bases and the J gene lost 5 bases, with 12 bases spanning the gap. CDR3 amino acids: CASPQKGTGELFF. The CDR3 bases are TGTGCCAGCCCACAGAAGGGAACCGGGGAGCTGTTTTTT.

This chain uses TRBV7-9 with TRBJ2-1; D remains unclear. The CDR3 totals 13 residues. Germline V gene sequence: CDR1 SEHNR, CDR2 FQNEAQ (reference sequence). Trimming cost V 5 bases and J 6 bases, with 11 bases left between them. CDR3 bases: TGTGCCAGCAGCCCAACCGACGGCAATGAGCAGTTCTTC. Translating it yields CASSPTDGNEQFF.

Concerning this clonotype: An end of the junction differs from the germline gene, which may be a read error. The rearrangement joins TRBV7-2 to TRBJ2-1; 12 bases map to TRBD2. Germline CDR1 is SGHTA and CDR2 is FQGNSA. This CDR3 spans 17 amino acids. Here the CDR3 DNA reads TGTGCCAGCAGAGGGTCTAGCGGGGGGGCCAGTTACAATGAGCGGTTCTTC. Amino acids: CASRGSSGGASYNERFF.

The chain uses TRBV12-3 or TRBV12-4 and TRBJ1-1; D might be TRBD1 (5 bases). This CDR3 comprises 13 residues. Trimming took off 3 bases at V and 4 bases at J, with 9 bases between the two ends. The DNA of the CDR3 is TGTGCCAGCAGTTTTCAGGGAACCACTGAAGCTTTCTTT. Translation: CASSFQGTTEAFF.

This clonotype was observed a few times. The chain combines TRBV5-6 with TRBJ1-1, with D unclear. This CDR3 spans 15 amino acids. CDR1 and CDR2 (germline): SGHDT, YYEEEE. V was pared by 2 bases and J by 0 bases, with 11 bases between. The CDR3 reads CASSFSLGLNTEAFF. CDR3 in DNA: TGTGCCAGCAGCTTTTCTCTAGGACTGAACACTGAAGCTTTCTTT.

The rearrangement links TRBV12-3 or TRBV12-4 to TRBJ2-1, with D tentatively TRBD1 or TRBD2 (5 bases each). This CDR3 contains 15 residues. V was pared by 0 bases and J by 8 bases, with 14 bases between. CDR3 amino acids: CASSLAKGRGYEQFF. In nucleotides, the CDR3 is TGTGCCAGCAGTTTAGCGAAGGGGAGAGGCTATGAGCAGTTCTTC.

The chain links TRBV5-1 to TRBJ2-5; D tentatively reads TRBD1 or TRBD2 (6 bases each). CDR1 is SGHRS and CDR2 is YFSETQ in the germline V gene. The CDR3 sequence is 14 residues long. The V end lost 5 bases, the J end lost 5 bases, and 16 bases lay between the germline ends. DNA of the CDR3: TGCGCCAGCAGGGTCGTAGGGGGGATGGAGACCCAGTACTTC. As protein: CASRVVGGMETQYF. Complete variable domain (other parts from reference TRBV5-1 and TRBJ2-5): KAGVTQTPRYLIKTRGQQVTLSCSPISGHRSVSWYQQTPGQGLQFLFEYFSETQRNKGNFPGRFSGRQFSNSRSEMNVSTLELGDSALYLCASRVVGGMETQYFGPGTRLLVL.

This rearrangement joins TRBV10-3 to TRBJ2-2, with D perhaps matching TRBD2 (6 bases). The CDR3 consists of 15 residues. Trimming cost V 3 bases and J 2 bases, with 10 bases left between them. The germline CDR1 and CDR2 sequences are ENHRY and SYGVKD. CDR3 in amino acids: CAISDGGSNTGELFF. CDR3 DNA: TGTGCCATCAGTGATGGGGGGTCCAACACCGGGGAGCTGTTTTTT.

With regard to this clonotype: This could be a read error, since a much larger clone is one nucleotide away. This chain joins TRBV20-1 and TRBJ1-1; a possible D gene is TRBD1 (5 bases). Germline V gene sequence: CDR1 DFQATT, CDR2 SNEGSKA (reference sequence). This CDR3 has 14 amino acids. DNA for the CDR3: TGCAGTGCTAGCCCCCCCGGGGGGGGGACTGAAGCTTGCTTT. Protein product: CSASPPGGGTEACF.

CDR3 amino acids: CASGLSTGWRAFF. The CDR3 nucleotides read TGTGCCAGCGGGTTATCTACAGGGTGGCGGGCTTTCTTT. The chain uses TRBV12-3 or TRBV12-4 and TRBJ1-1, with TRBD1 as a possible D gene (6 bases). V was pared by 8 bases and J by 11 bases, with 21 bases between. This CDR3 has 13 residues.

This chain joins TRBV20-1 and TRBJ2-1, with D tentatively TRBD1 (5 bases). Germline V gives CDR1 DFQATT, CDR2 SNEGSKA (reference sequence). The CDR3 runs to 14 residues. V was clipped by 0 bases and J by 5 bases, with 11 bases between them. For the CDR3, the DNA is TGCAGTGCTAGAGACAACCTGGGGCACAATGAGCAGTTCTTC. Translating it yields CSARDNLGHNEQFF.

This clonotype has a handful of counts. The rearrangement uses TRBV27 and TRBJ2-5, with no clear D. V shed 0 bases and J shed 1 base, with 12 bases lying between them. The CDR3 length is 16 residues. In germline, CDR1 is MNHEY, CDR2 SMNVEV (reference sequence). The CDR3 sequence: CASSLSNYATQETQYF. DNA for the CDR3: TGTGCCAGCAGTTTATCAAACTACGCTACCCAAGAGACCCAGTACTTC.

This clonotype was counted between two and nine times. V usage is TRBV7-9 and J usage is TRBJ1-4; D remains ambiguous. V was cut by 5 bases and J by 0 bases, with 7 bases left in between. The CDR3 runs 14 residues. The germline V gene encodes CDR1 SEHNR and CDR2 FQNEAQ (reference sequence). The CDR3 here is CASSPIATNEKLFF. The CDR3 DNA follows: TGTGCCAGCAGCCCAATCGCAACTAATGAAAAACTGTTTTTT.

The chain combines TRBV6-6 with TRBJ1-4, with D possibly TRBD1 on 6 matching bases. Germline loops: CDR1 MNHNY, CDR2 SVGAGI (reference sequence). CDR3 length equals 17 residues. With 6 bases removed from V and 2 bases from J, the gap between germline ends came to 19 bases. CDR3 nucleotides: TGTGCCAGCAGGGACCGACAGGATGTGCGTACTAATGAAAAACTGTTTTTT. Encoded protein: CASRDRQDVRTNEKLFF.

As regards this clonotype: One end of the junction is discordant with germline, which a read error may explain. CDR3 sequence (DNA): TGTGCCAGCAGGTTGCAGGCGCAAGAGACCCAATTCTTC. Protein product: CASRLQAQETQFF. The rearrangement links TRBV2 to TRBJ2-5; D remains unclear. The CDR3 extends over 13 amino acids. Germline lookup yields CDR1 SNHLY and CDR2 FYNNEI.

The chain has TRBV6-2 or TRBV6-3 and TRBJ2-1; 7 nucleotides align to TRBD2. The DNA matches TRBJ2-7 better at its end, which makes the J call doubtful. The CDR3 length is 17 residues. CDR1 is MNHEY and CDR2 is SVGEGT in the germline V gene. The CDR3 bases are TGTGCCAGCAGTTACTCGGCTAGCGGAACGATCCACAATGAGCAGTACTTC. This gives the protein CASSYSASGTIHNEQYF.

The sample holds many counts of this clonotype. The chain has TRBV24-1 and TRBJ1-2, with a tentative D call TRBD1 (6 bases). The CDR3 has 12 amino acids. Looked up from germline, CDR1 is KGHDR and CDR2 is SFDVKD. V lost 1 base to trimming and J lost 7 bases, with 6 bases between them. CDR3 sequence reads: CATSDFRGGYTF. In DNA form, the CDR3 reads TGTGCCACCAGTGATTTCAGGGGTGGCTACACCTTC.

This clonotype was counted at least ten times. V and J are TRBV29-1 and TRBJ2-6; D gene uncertain. CDR1 is SQVTM, CDR2 ANQGSEA, per germline. Trimming removed 7 bases from V and 0 bases from J, with 4 bases in between. The CDR3 is 12 residues long. The CDR3 DNA reads TGCAGCGCCAGCTCTGGGGCCAACGTCCTGACTTTC. As protein: CSASSGANVLTF.

This clonotype was picked up a small number of times. The gene calls are TRBV7-9 and TRBJ1-4, with D unclear. V was cut by 1 base and J by 3 bases, with 9 bases left in between. The germline gives CDR1 SEHNR, CDR2 FQNEAQ (reference sequence). This CDR3 has 15 amino acids. In DNA, the CDR3 is TGTGCCAGCAGCTTAGGGGTCGACCCTAATGAAAAACTGTTTTTT. It encodes CASSLGVDPNEKLFF.

V gene TRBV28 combines with J gene TRBJ1-5; D uncertain. The germline V and J ends were trimmed by 5 bases and 5 bases, with 10 bases remaining between them. Per the germline V gene, CDR1 is MDHEN and CDR2 is SYDVKM. The length of the CDR3 is 13 residues. In DNA form, the CDR3 reads TGTGCCAGCAGTGGAAACGTAGATCAGCCCCAGCATTTT. Translated, it gives CASSGNVDQPQHF.

In this sample, this clonotype turned up a few times. The chain links TRBV10-3 to TRBJ1-1, with D unresolved. Germline V gene data show CDR1 as ENHRY and CDR2 as SYGVKD. V was clipped by 4 bases and J by 3 bases, with 6 bases between them. The CDR3 spans 12 residues. The CDR3 DNA is TGTGCCATCAGTGCGTGGGACACTGAAGCTTTCTTT. This gives the protein CAISAWDTEAFF.

Ten or more counts support this clonotype. This chain joins TRBV12-3 or TRBV12-4 and TRBJ1-5; 7 bases are a match to TRBD1. V lost 3 bases and J lost 7; bases outside the gene matches: 9. This CDR3 contains 15 residues. The CDR3 spells CASSFGGAGGQPQHF. The CDR3, as DNA: TGTGCCAGCAGTTTCGGGGGGGCAGGGGGACAGCCCCAGCATTTT.

This clonotype was seen repeatedly, ten times or more. The chain couples TRBV11-1 to TRBJ2-5; D is perhaps TRBD2 (5 bases). Per the germline V gene, CDR1 is SGHAT and CDR2 is FQDESV (reference sequence). The CDR3 runs to 15 residues. V was pared by 2 bases and J by 5 bases, with 15 bases between. The CDR3, as DNA: TGTGCCAGCAGCTTACGTGGAGGAGTCTGGGAGACCCAGTACTTC. This sequence encodes CASSLRGGVWETQYF.

Many counts were recorded for this clonotype. J is TRBJ2-5 and V is TRBV11-2, with unresolved D. The CDR3 has 11 amino acids. The V end lost 5 bases, the J end lost 5 bases, and 6 bases lay between the germline ends. Germline CDR1 reads SGHAT; CDR2 reads FQNNGV. This CDR3 is CASSRSETQYF. The CDR3 DNA reads as TGTGCCAGCAGCCGATCGGAGACCCAGTACTTC.